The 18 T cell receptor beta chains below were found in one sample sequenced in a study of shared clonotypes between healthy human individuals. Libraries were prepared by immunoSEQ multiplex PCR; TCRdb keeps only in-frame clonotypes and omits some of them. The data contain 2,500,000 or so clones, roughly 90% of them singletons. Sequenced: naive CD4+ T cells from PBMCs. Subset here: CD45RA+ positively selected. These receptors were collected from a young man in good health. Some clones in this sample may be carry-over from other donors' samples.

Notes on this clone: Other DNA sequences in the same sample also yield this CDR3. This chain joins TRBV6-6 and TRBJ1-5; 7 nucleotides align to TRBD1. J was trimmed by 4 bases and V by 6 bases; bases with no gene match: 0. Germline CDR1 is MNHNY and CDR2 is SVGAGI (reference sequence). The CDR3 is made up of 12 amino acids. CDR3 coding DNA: TGTGCCAGCAGGACAGGGAATCAGCCCCAGCATTTT. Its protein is CASRTGNQPQHF.

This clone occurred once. The CDR3 DNA is TGTGCCAGCAGCTGGGACCGGGACCGCTTAGATACGCAGTATTTT. Its protein product is CASSWDRDRLDTQYF. The chain uses TRBV7-2 and TRBJ2-3, with D perhaps TRBD1 or TRBD2 (5 bases each). Trimming shortened V by 4 bases and J by 5 bases, and 16 bases separated the two germline ends. Germline loops: CDR1 SGHTA, CDR2 FQGNSA. CDR3 length: 15 residues.

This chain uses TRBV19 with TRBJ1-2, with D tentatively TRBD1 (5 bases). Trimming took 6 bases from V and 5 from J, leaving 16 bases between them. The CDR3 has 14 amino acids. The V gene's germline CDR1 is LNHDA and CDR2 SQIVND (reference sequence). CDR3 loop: CASRPGPSIYGYTF. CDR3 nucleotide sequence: TGTGCCAGTAGGCCAGGGCCATCCATTTATGGCTACACCTTC.

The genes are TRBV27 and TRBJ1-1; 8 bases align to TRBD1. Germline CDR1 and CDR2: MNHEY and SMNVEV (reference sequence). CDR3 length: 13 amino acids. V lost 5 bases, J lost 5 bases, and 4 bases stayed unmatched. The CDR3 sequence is CASSTGGGTEAFF. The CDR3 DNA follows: TGTGCCAGCAGTACAGGGGGAGGAACTGAAGCTTTCTTT.

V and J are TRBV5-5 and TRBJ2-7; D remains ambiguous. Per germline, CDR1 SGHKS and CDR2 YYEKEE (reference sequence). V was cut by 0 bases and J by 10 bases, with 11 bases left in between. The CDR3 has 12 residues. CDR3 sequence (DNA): TGTGCCAGCAGCTTGGAACAACTCGGTCAGTACTTC. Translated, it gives CASSLEQLGQYF.

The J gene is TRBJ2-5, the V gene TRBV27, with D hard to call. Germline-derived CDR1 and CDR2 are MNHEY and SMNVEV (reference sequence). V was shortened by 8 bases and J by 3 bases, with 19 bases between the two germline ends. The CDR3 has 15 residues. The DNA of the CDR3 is TGTGCCAGCGTTACTAAATCTGGTAGTAAAGAGACCCAGTACTTC. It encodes CASVTKSGSKETQYF.

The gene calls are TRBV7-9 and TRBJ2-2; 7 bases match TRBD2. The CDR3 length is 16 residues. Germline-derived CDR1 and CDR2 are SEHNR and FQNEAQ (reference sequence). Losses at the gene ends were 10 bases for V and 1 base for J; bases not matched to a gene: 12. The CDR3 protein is CATTPTGGKNTGELFF. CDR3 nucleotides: TGTGCCACCACCCCTACCGGGGGGAAGAACACCGGGGAGCTGTTTTTT.

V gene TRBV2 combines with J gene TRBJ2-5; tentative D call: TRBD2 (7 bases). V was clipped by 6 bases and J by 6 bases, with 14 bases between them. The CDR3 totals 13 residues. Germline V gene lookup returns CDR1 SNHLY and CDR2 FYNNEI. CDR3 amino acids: CASRVGGGKTQYF. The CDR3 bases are TGTGCCAGCAGGGTAGGGGGGGGGAAGACCCAGTACTTC. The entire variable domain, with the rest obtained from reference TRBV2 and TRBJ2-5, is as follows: EPEVTQTPSHQVTQMGQEVILRCVPISNHLYFYWYRQILGQKVEFLVSFYNNEISEKSEIFDDQFSVERPDGSNFTLKIRSTKLEDSAMYFCASRVGGGKTQYFGPGTRLLVL.

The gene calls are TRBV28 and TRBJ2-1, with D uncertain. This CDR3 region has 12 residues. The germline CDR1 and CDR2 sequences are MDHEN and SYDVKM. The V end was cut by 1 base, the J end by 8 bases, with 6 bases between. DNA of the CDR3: TGTGCCAGCAGTTTATCCGTCTATGAGCAGTTCTTC. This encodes CASSLSVYEQFF.

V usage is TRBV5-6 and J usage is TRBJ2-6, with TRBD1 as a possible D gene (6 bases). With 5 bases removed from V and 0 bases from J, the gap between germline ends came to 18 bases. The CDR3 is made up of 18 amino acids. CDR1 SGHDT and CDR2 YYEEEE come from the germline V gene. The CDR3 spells CASRPGQLGSSGANVLTF. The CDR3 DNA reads TGTGCCAGCAGGCCTGGACAGCTGGGGAGCTCTGGGGCCAACGTCCTGACTTTC.

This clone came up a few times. The CDR3 sequence is CASSYSEGGPQYF. CDR3 in DNA: TGTGCCAGCAGTTACTCAGAAGGCGGTCCTCAGTACTTC. The rearrangement joins TRBV6-5 to TRBJ2-7; D gene unclear. The CDR3 length is 13 residues. CDR1 and CDR2 (germline): MNHEY, SVGAGI. Deletions cut 0 bases from V and 10 bases from J, with 13 bases between.

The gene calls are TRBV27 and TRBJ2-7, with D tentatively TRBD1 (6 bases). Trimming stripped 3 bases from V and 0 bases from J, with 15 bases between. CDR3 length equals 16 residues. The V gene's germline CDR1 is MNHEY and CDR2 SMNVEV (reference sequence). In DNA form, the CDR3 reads TGTGCCAGCAGTTTCTCTCGGACAGTGATCTCCTACGAGCAGTACTTC. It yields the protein CASSFSRTVISYEQYF.

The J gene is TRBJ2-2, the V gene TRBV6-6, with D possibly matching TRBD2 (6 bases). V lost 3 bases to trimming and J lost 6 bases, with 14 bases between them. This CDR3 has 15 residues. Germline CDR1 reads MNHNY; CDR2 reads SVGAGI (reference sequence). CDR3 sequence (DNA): TGTGCCAGCAGTTATGGCAGGGAGGTTGCCGGGGAGCTGTTTTTT. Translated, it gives CASSYGREVAGELFF.

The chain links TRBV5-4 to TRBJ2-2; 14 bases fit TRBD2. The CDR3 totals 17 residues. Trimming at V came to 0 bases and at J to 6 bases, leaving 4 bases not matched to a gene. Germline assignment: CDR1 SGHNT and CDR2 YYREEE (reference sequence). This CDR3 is CASSLGLAGGPAGELFF. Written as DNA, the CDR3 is TGTGCCAGCAGCTTGGGACTAGCGGGAGGGCCGGCCGGGGAGCTGTTTTTT. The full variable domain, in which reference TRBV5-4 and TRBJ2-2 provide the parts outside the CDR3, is ETGVTQSPTHLIKTRGQQVTLRCSSQSGHNTVSWYQQALGQGPQFIFQYYREEENGRGNFPPRFSGLQFPNYSSELNVNALELDDSALYLCASSLGLAGGPAGELFFGEGSRLTVL.

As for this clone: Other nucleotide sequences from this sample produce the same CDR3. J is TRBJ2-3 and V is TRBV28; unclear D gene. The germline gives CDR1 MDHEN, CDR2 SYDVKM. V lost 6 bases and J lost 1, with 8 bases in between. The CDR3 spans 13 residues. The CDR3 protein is CASSLGGTDTQYF. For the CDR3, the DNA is TGTGCCAGCAGCTTGGGCGGCACAGATACGCAGTATTTT.

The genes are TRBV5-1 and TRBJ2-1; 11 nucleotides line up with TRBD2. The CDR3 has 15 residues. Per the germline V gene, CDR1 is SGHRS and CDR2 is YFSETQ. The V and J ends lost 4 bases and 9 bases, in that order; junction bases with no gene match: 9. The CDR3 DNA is TGCGCCAGCAGCCTGACTAGCGGGACGGGGGGTGAGCAGTTCTTC. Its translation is CASSLTSGTGGEQFF.

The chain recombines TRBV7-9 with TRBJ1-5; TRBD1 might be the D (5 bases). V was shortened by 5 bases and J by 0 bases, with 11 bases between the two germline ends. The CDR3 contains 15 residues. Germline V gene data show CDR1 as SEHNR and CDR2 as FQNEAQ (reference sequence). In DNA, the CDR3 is TGTGCCAGCAGCCCGGACATGAGTAGCAATCAGCCCCAGCATTTT. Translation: CASSPDMSSNQPQHF.

CDR3 in amino acids: CASRAAGRNYGYTF. CDR3 in DNA: TGCGCCAGCAGGGCCGCAGGGAGGAACTATGGCTACACCTTC. The chain employs TRBV4-1 and TRBJ1-2; TRBD1 is a possible D gene (5 bases). Looked up from germline, CDR1 is MGHRA and CDR2 is YSYEKL. CDR3 length: 14 amino acids. Trimming shortened V by 6 bases and J by 2 bases, and 13 bases separated the two germline ends.